The T cell receptor (beta chain) described here comes from a study of T cell changes during pregnancy in multiple sclerosis. TCRdb's copy holds only in-frame clones and misses some; the assay was immunoSEQ multiplex PCR. The sample holds around 41,000 clones, under 95% seen once. The V gene lost 2 bases and the J gene lost 4 bases, with 9 bases spanning the gap. This CDR3 contains 14 residues. Germline CDR1 reads MNHEY; CDR2 reads SVGAGI. The chain recombines TRBV6-5 with TRBJ1-3; possible D gene TRBD1, 6 bases. The sequenced sample was CD4+ T cells from peripheral blood mononuclear cells, obtained in the third trimester of pregnancy. The receptor comes from a female donor in good health, enrolled as a control in a pregnancy study. The CDR3 sequence: CASSYAGDGNTIYF. The CDR3 region has the DNA TGTGCCAGCAGTTACGCAGGGGACGGAAACACCATATATTTT.